This entry concerns a single T cell receptor (beta chain). The limits of the CDR3 on the DNA are not certain, so only TCRdb's listed CDR3 is given. This sample also contains other DNA sequences that code for the same CDR3. Sequenced by immunoSEQ multiplex PCR; TCRdb stores in-frame clones only, minus some. Among tens of thousands of clones listed, roughly 89% were seen once. The sample belongs to a study of OX40 agonist ivuxolimab in advanced cancers. The CDR3 is 14 amino acids long, termini counted. CDR1 MDHEN and CDR2 SYDVKM come from the germline V gene. This specimen was CD4+ or CD8+ T cells sorted from blood, taken in a trial of the OX40 agonist ivuxolimab. This rearrangement joins TRBV28 to TRBJ1-2. The source of this sequence is an adult with an advanced solid tumor such as melanoma, head and neck, liver or kidney cancer. The CDR3 here is CASSSSPLNYGYTF.